This entry lists 25 T cell receptor beta chains sequenced from one sample in a study of cytomegalovirus exposure and HLA in healthy donors. The PCR ran on 60 Vbeta and 13 Jbeta primers. Using immunoSEQ multiplex PCR, the repertoire was profiled, and TCRdb retains in-frame clones only, with some absent. The sample shows over 150,000 clones, around 79% of them seen only once. The sample was PBMCs. The receptors were gathered from a girl aged 10 to 17 in good health and CMV-seropositive.

The chain joins TRBV4-3 to TRBJ2-7, with 11 nucleotides matching TRBD2. V lost 0 bases to trimming and J lost 5 bases; unmatched junction nucleotides: 3. This CDR3 comprises 15 residues. Germline assignment: CDR1 LGHNA and CDR2 YSLEER. CDR3 sequence: CASSQEVAGGDEQYF. For the CDR3, the DNA is TGCGCCAGCAGCCAAGAAGTAGCGGGGGGGGACGAGCAGTACTTC.

The rearrangement joins TRBV30 to TRBJ1-1; the D is unclear. CDR1 is GTSNPN, CDR2 SVGIG, per germline (reference sequence). With 5 bases removed from V and 6 bases from J, the gap between germline ends came to 16 bases. The CDR3 contains 13 residues. The CDR3 coding sequence is TGTGCCTGGGAAATTTCACCGAGGGCTGAAGCTTTCTTT. Translating it yields CAWEISPRAEAFF.

The chain carries TRBV7-2 and TRBJ2-5, with 8 bases fitting TRBD2. Unmatched junction bases numbered 11, after V lost 4 bases and J lost 4 bases. Germline V gene sequence: CDR1 SGHTA, CDR2 FQGNSA. CDR3 length: 16 residues. The CDR3 region has the DNA TGTGCCAGCAGCTCGGGGGGTAGCGGGGAGGGAGAGACCCAGTACTTC. Translated, it gives CASSSGGSGEGETQYF.

This chain connects TRBV27 to TRBJ2-5; 8 positions agree with TRBD2. The CDR3 totals 15 residues. V shed 6 bases, J shed 2 bases, and the junction held 8 bases outside the gene matches. The germline gives CDR1 MNHEY, CDR2 SMNVEV (reference sequence). In DNA, the CDR3 is TGTGCCAGCAGAAAGAGCGGGGGCAAACAAGAGACCCAGTACTTC. Residues: CASRKSGGKQETQYF.

This clone is a singleton in its sample. The V and J genes are TRBV7-6 and TRBJ2-2; 9 bases map to TRBD1. With 1 base clipped from V and 5 bases from J, the junction kept 2 bases outside the gene matches. The CDR3 loop spans 15 amino acids. Germline assignment: CDR1 SGHVS and CDR2 FNYEAQ. Here the CDR3 DNA reads TGTGCCAGCAGCTTAGGGACAGGGGAGACCGGGGAGCTGTTTTTT. Amino acids: CASSLGTGETGELFF.

The chain recombines TRBV5-1 with TRBJ2-3; 11 nucleotides match TRBD2. This CDR3 contains 17 residues. The trim removed 3 bases at V and 3 bases at J, leaving 9 bases unmatched. Germline assignment: CDR1 SGHRS and CDR2 YFSETQ. The CDR3 loop reads CASSSTSGGFRTDTQYF. CDR3 sequence (DNA): TGCGCCAGCAGCTCCACTAGCGGGGGCTTTAGGACAGATACGCAGTATTTT.

The rearrangement uses TRBV20-1 and TRBJ2-5; no definite D call. The CDR3 extends over 11 amino acids. Trimming took 3 bases from V and 2 from J, leaving 4 bases between them. The germline V gene has CDR1 DFQATT and CDR2 SNEGSKA (reference sequence). CDR3 loop: CSARRQETQYF. CDR3 nucleotides: TGCAGTGCTAGGAGACAAGAGACCCAGTACTTC.

The chain joins TRBV29-1 to TRBJ2-1, with unresolved D. Germline values: CDR1 SQVTM, CDR2 ANQGSEA. Trimming stripped 0 bases from V and 12 bases from J, with 15 bases between. The CDR3 runs 13 residues. Here the CDR3 reads CSVEDQPGGVQFF. CDR3 DNA sequence: TGCAGCGTTGAAGATCAACCGGGTGGCGTGCAGTTCTTC.

CDR3 amino acids: CASSLGTGSSYNSPLHF. CDR3 sequence (DNA): TGTGCCAGTAGTCTAGGGACAGGAAGCTCCTATAATTCACCCCTCCACTTT. This chain links TRBV19 with TRBJ1-6; 8 bases are a match to TRBD1. This CDR3 has 17 residues. V lost 5 bases and J lost 0; bases outside the gene matches: 6. CDR1 and CDR2 (germline): LNHDA, SQIVND (reference sequence).

V gene TRBV4-3 combines with J gene TRBJ1-1; 7 bases line up with TRBD1. Looked up from germline, CDR1 is LGHNA and CDR2 is YSLEER. The CDR3 extends over 12 amino acids. Trimming cost V 4 bases and J 4 bases; bases outside gene matches: 0. The chain's CDR3 is CASSPGGTEAFF. The CDR3 region has the DNA TGCGCCAGCAGCCCAGGGGGCACTGAAGCTTTCTTT.

The J gene is TRBJ2-7, the V gene TRBV19, with TRBD1 matching 10 bases. V was pared by 3 bases and J by 2 bases, with 10 bases of the junction left unmatched. Germline-derived CDR1 and CDR2 are LNHDA and SQIVND (reference sequence). This CDR3 contains 17 residues. CDR3 amino acids: CASSIIPRQGAAYEQYF. In DNA, the CDR3 is TGTGCCAGTAGTATCATTCCCCGACAGGGGGCGGCCTACGAGCAGTACTTC.

The chain uses TRBV7-2 and TRBJ2-5, with D unresolved. The length of the CDR3 is 13 residues. V was trimmed by 1 base and J by 5 bases, leaving 8 bases between them. Germline CDR1 and CDR2: SGHTA and FQGNSA. The CDR3 sequence is CASSLGARETQYF. In DNA form, the CDR3 reads TGTGCCAGCAGCTTAGGGGCACGGGAGACCCAGTACTTC.

This clone was recorded a few times. The chain carries TRBV10-3 and TRBJ2-7; 9 bases align to TRBD1. The germline CDR1 and CDR2 sequences are ENHRY and SYGVKD. The CDR3 has 14 residues. Unmatched junction bases numbered 4, after V lost 2 bases and J lost 5 bases. The CDR3 here is CAISEGTGQHEQYF. In DNA form, the CDR3 reads TGTGCCATCAGTGAGGGGACAGGGCAACACGAGCAGTACTTC.

The chain is built from TRBV30 and TRBJ1-5; D is undetermined. V was trimmed by 0 bases and J by 1 base, leaving 10 bases between them. Per germline, CDR1 GTSNPN and CDR2 SVGIG (reference sequence). CDR3 length: 15 residues. CDR3 residues: CAWSVRRLSNQPQHF. The CDR3 bases are TGTGCCTGGAGTGTACGGAGGTTGAGCAATCAGCCCCAGCATTTT.

This chain uses TRBV28 with TRBJ1-1; possibly TRBD1 for D (5 bases). There are 14 residues in the CDR3. The V end was cut by 6 bases, the J end by 0 bases, with 11 bases between. CDR1 is MDHEN and CDR2 is SYDVKM in the germline V gene. CDR3 coding DNA: TGTGCCAGCAGACCCGGGACTTTGAACACTGAAGCTTTCTTT. Translating gives CASRPGTLNTEAFF.

Remarks on this clone: Other DNA sequences in the same sample also yield this CDR3. The CDR3 is CASSERGGTDTQYF. CDR3 DNA: TGTGCCAGCAGCGAGCGGGGGGGCACAGATACGCAGTATTTT. This chain uses TRBV6-4 with TRBJ2-3; 9 positions match TRBD2. Trimming removed 6 bases from V and 1 base from J; junction bases left unmatched: 2. CDR1 and CDR2 (germline): MRHNA, SNTAGT. This CDR3 has 14 residues.

The rearrangement uses TRBV15 and TRBJ2-1; 11 bases line up with TRBD2. The CDR3 totals 18 residues. V lost 0 bases, J lost 4 bases, and 8 bases stayed unmatched. The germline gives CDR1 LNHNV, CDR2 YYDKDF (reference sequence). The CDR3 region is CATSRDILAGAPYNEQFF. Here the CDR3 DNA reads TGTGCCACCAGCAGAGATATACTAGCGGGGGCCCCGTACAATGAGCAGTTCTTC.

Only a few counts were recorded for this clone. Here the CDR3 reads CARSLVAGGVYNEQFF. CDR3 DNA: TGTGCCAGAAGCTTGGTAGCGGGGGGAGTGTACAATGAGCAGTTCTTC. The chain combines TRBV5-3 with TRBJ2-1; TRBD2 aligns across 10 bases. TRBV5-3 is noted as an ORF with a role that remains uncertain. With 0 bases clipped from V and 4 bases from J, the junction kept 4 bases outside the gene matches. This CDR3 contains 16 residues.

The chain joins TRBV11-3 to TRBJ2-7, with D tentatively TRBD1 (6 bases). Germline CDR1 SGHNT, CDR2 YENEEA. The CDR3 has 14 residues. Between the trimmed V and J ends, which lost 5 bases and 5 bases, there was a span of 16 bases. The CDR3 is CASSPGNRDDEQYF. As DNA, the CDR3 is TGTGCCAGCAGCCCGGGAAACAGGGACGACGAGCAGTACTTC.

The rearrangement joins TRBV10-3 to TRBJ2-5; no clear D. The CDR3 extends over 11 amino acids. Germline-derived CDR1 and CDR2 are ENHRY and SYGVKD. Trimming cost V 8 bases and J 3 bases, with 7 bases left between them. CDR3 in amino acids: CAIARKETQYF. CDR3 DNA: TGTGCCATCGCGAGGAAAGAGACCCAGTACTTC.

The chain employs TRBV9 and TRBJ2-2; perhaps TRBD1 as D (6 bases). The CDR3 totals 16 residues. With 3 bases removed from V and 3 bases from J, the gap between germline ends came to 15 bases. The germline gives CDR1 SGDLS, CDR2 YYNGEE. CDR3 in amino acids: CASSGGPGHHTGELFF. CDR3 nucleotide sequence: TGTGCCAGCAGCGGTGGCCCGGGACACCACACCGGGGAGCTGTTTTTT.

The genes are TRBV10-1 and TRBJ1-2, with unresolved D. The CDR3 contains 13 residues. Germline V gene data show CDR1 as WNHNN and CDR2 as SYGVQD (reference sequence). V dropped 5 bases and J dropped 3 bases, with 10 bases sitting between them. CDR3 bases: TGCGCCAGCAGTCCGGGGATCGACTATGGCTACACCTTC. Its protein product is CASSPGIDYGYTF.

The rearrangement joins TRBV7-2 to TRBJ2-5, with 8 positions matching TRBD2. V trimming: 6 bases; J trimming: 5 bases; junction bases outside the gene matches: 14. The length of the CDR3 is 16 residues. The germline V gene has CDR1 SGHTA and CDR2 FQGNSA. CDR3 sequence: CASSSRAPGGAETQYF. CDR3 bases: TGTGCCAGCAGTTCTCGGGCCCCGGGAGGGGCCGAGACCCAGTACTTC.

The chain has TRBV6-5 and TRBJ1-6; 8 bases line up with TRBD1. The V segment lost 4 bases and the J segment 5 bases; nucleotides outside the gene matches: 7. In germline, CDR1 is MNHEY, CDR2 SVGAGI. The CDR3 length is 16 residues. The CDR3 nucleotides are TGTGCCAGCAGTTCTCCGGACAGGGTTGATAATTCACCCCTCCACTTT. This encodes CASSSPDRVDNSPLHF.

This clone occurred a few times. V and J are TRBV6-1 and TRBJ1-1, with 7 bases aligning to TRBD1. This CDR3 comprises 14 residues. Germline lookup yields CDR1 MNHNS and CDR2 SASEGT. Germline trimming cut 4 bases from V and 4 bases from J; bases unmatched to any gene: 6. The CDR3 loop is CASSGGTAGTEAFF. Here the CDR3 DNA reads TGTGCCAGCAGTGGAGGGACAGCGGGCACTGAAGCTTTCTTT.